This is a list of T cell receptor beta chains from one sample in a study of Ad26.COV2.S vaccination and SARS-CoV-2 variants. Profiled with immunoSEQ multiplex PCR; TCRdb holds only in-frame clones, not every one. Found here are around 270,000 clones, around 88% of them singletons; the top ten hold 2.5% to 3.5%. This material consisted of peripheral blood, taken in a trial of Ad26.COV2.S vaccine versus placebo. These receptors originate from a person between 18 and 60 years old who received the Ad26.COV2.S COVID-19 vaccine or a placebo. Both conserved end residues are part of each CDR3. The D gene is left open where the match is weak. The size field is filled for only some rows; it gives once, few, many or a size class.

clone_size j_call v_call d_call cdr3_nt cdr3_aa
NA TRBJ2-1 TRBV11-2 TRBD2 TGTGCCAGCAGCTTATTCACTAGCGGGACCCCTCCTGACAATGAGCAGTTCTTC CASSLFTSGTPPDNEQFF
NA TRBJ2-7 TRBV3-1/TRBV3-2 NA TGTGCCAGCAGCCCTCACCCAACAGGGAACTACGAGCAGTACTTC CASSPHPTGNYEQYF
NA TRBJ1-2 TRBV6-5 TRBD1 TGTGCCAGCAGCCGGACAGGGAGGATGGATGGCTACACCTTC CASSRTGRMDGYTF
NA TRBJ2-3 TRBV30 NA TGTGCCTGGAGCCTAGGAATAACAGATACGCAGTATTTT CAWSLGITDTQYF
NA TRBJ1-6 TRBV3-1/TRBV3-2 NA TGTGCCAGCAGACGAGGATCGGGCCAGGGGAGGAATTCACCCCTCCACTTT CASRRGSGQGRNSPLHF
few TRBJ1-4 TRBV4-2 NA TGTGCCAGCAGCCAAACCGTACAGGGAAATAATGAAAAACTGTTTTTT CASSQTVQGNNEKLFF
once TRBJ1-2 TRBV3-1/TRBV3-2 NA TGTGCCAGCAGCCCCAGGACAGCTAACTATGGCTACACCTTC CASSPRTANYGYTF
NA TRBJ2-1 TRBV5-1 TRBD2 TGCGCCAGCAGCTTTTCTAGCGGGAGTCCCACCGAGAATCACAATGAGCAGTTCTTC CASSFSSGSPTENHNEQFF
NA TRBJ2-3 TRBV6-5 TRBD1 TGTGCCAGCAGTTACCGACAGGGGACGGATACGCAGTATTTT CASSYRQGTDTQYF
few TRBJ2-2 TRBV3-1/TRBV3-2 NA TGTGCCAGCAGCCAAGCCTACATATCGAACACCGGGGAGCTGTTTTTT CASSQAYISNTGELFF
NA TRBJ2-7 TRBV5-1 TRBD1 TGCGCCAGCAGCTGGGGGACAGTTACCGAGCAGTACTTC CASSWGTVTEQYF
NA TRBJ2-6 TRBV5-5 NA TGTGCCAGCAGCTTGGTGGGCCCTGGGGCCAACGTCCTGACTTTC CASSLVGPGANVLTF
once TRBJ2-2 TRBV10-3 NA TGTGCCATCAGTGGGCCTGGCGGGCCGGGCACCGGGGAGCTGTTTTTT CAISGPGGPGTGELFF
once TRBJ1-1 TRBV29-1 NA TGCAGCGTCGGAGGGGTGGTTATGAACACTGAAGCTTTCTTT CSVGGVVMNTEAFF
NA TRBJ2-2 TRBV11-2 NA TGTGCCAGCAGCCCCACTATAACCGGGGAGCTGTTTTTT CASSPTITGELFF
NA TRBJ2-5 TRBV7-2 NA TGTGCCAGCAGCTTAACTAGATTAGGCAGAGAGACCCAGTACTTC CASSLTRLGRETQYF
once TRBJ2-3 TRBV24-1 NA TGTGCCACCAGTGATGGCCAGATTGGCGGCACAGATACGCAGTATTTT CATSDGQIGGTDTQYF
few TRBJ1-3 TRBV3-1/TRBV3-2 NA TGTGCCAGCAGCCAAGTGCTAGGGTCTGGAAACACCATATATTTT CASSQVLGSGNTIYF
NA TRBJ2-1 TRBV3-1/TRBV3-2 NA TGTGCCAGCAGCCATGCCGGGACTGGCCAGGGAGAGCAGTTCTTC CASSHAGTGQGEQFF